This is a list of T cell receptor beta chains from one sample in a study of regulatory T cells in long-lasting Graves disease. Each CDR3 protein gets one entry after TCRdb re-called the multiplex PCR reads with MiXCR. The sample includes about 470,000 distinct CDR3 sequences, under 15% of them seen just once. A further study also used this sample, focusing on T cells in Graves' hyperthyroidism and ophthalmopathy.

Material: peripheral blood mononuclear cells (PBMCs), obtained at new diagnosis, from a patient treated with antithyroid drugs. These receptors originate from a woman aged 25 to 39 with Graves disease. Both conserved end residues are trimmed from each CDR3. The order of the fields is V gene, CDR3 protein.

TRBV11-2	ASSLGTSRTSGRATDTQY
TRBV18	ASSPGPEYSNQPQH
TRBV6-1	ASESPSYEQY
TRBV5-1	ASSFEMTGNTEAF
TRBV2	AVPKQGREDTQY
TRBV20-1	SASGLPGTAETQY
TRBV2	ASRGLREGKQPQH
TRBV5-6	ASSLASGGESVLQY
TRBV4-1	ASSQLGLAGPYEQY
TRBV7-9	ASSSRGREVDEQF
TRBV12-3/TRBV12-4	ASSLGLAVETQY
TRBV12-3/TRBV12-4	ASSFGRGDRAQH
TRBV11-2	ASTATRVGYT
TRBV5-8	ASSFGVRTQDTQY
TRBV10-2	ASSEGINQPQH
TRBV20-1	SARGTGRSGANVLT